The subject of this entry is one TCR beta chain. The record originates from a study of identical twins. This CDR3 spans 16 amino acids. CDR1 is SNHLY and CDR2 is FYNNEI in the germline V gene. J lost 5 bases, V lost 7 bases, and 12 bases had no gene match. TCRdb independently ran MiXCR on the 5' RACE reads; one entry per CDR3 protein. The sample lists 450,000 or so distinct CDR3 sequences, 13% to 15% occurring once. This sample also belongs to another study, concerning yellow fever vaccine responses in identical twins.

The material sequenced was CD4+ T cells sorted from blood. V usage is TRBV2 and J usage is TRBJ2-3; 10 nucleotides agree with TRBD2. This sequence was found in a woman aged 18-35 years in good health. CDR3 amino acids: CASTVASGSSQDTQYF. The CDR3 nucleotides are TGTGCCAGCACCGTAGCTAGCGGGAGTTCGCAAGATACGCAGTATTTT.